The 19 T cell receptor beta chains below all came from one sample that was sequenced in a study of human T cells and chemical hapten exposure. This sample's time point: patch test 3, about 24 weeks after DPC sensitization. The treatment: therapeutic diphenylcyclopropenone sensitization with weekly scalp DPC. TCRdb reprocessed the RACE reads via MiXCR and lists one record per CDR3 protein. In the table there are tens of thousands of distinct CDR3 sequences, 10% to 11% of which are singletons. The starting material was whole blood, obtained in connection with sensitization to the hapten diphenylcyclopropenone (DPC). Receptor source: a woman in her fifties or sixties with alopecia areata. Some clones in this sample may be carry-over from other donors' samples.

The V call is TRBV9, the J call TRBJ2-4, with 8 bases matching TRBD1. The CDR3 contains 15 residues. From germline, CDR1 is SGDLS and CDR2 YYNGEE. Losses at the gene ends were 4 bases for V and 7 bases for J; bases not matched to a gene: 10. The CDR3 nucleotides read TGTGCCAGCAGCTTGACGGGACAGGAGCCTAACATTCAGTACTTC. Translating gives CASSLTGQEPNIQYF. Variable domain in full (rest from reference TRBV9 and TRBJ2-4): DSGVTQTPKHLITATGQRVTLRCSPRSGDLSVYWYQQSLDQGLQFLIQYYNGEERAKGNILERFSAQQFPDLHSELNLSSLELGDSALYFCASSLTGQEPNIQYFGAGTRLSVL.

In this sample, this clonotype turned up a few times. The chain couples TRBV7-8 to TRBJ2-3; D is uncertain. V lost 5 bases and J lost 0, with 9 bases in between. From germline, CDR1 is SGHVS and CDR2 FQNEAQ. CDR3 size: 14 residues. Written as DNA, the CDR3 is TGTGCCAGCAGCATCATACGTAGCACAGATACGCAGTATTTT. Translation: CASSIIRSTDTQYF.

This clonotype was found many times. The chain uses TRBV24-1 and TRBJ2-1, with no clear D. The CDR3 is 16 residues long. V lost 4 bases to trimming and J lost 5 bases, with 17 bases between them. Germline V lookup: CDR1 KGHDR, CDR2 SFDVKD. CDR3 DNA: TGTGCCACCAGTGAGTCGATGAGTCCCGAAAACAATGAGCAGTTCTTC. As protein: CATSESMSPENNEQFF.

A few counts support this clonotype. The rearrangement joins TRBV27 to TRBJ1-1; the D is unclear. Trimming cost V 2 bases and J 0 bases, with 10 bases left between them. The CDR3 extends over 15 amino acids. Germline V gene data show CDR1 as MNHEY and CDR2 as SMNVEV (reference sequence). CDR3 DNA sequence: TGTGCCAGCAGTTTAAACCCCGCGTTGAACACTGAAGCTTTCTTT. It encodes CASSLNPALNTEAFF.

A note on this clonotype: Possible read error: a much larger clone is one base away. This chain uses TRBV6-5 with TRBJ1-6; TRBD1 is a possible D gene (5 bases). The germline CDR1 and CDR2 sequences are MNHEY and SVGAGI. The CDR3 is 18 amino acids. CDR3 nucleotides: TGTGCCAGCAGTTACTCCGGCGGGGGAAGCTCCTATAATTTACCCCTCCACTTT. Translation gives CASSYSGGGSSYNLPLHF.

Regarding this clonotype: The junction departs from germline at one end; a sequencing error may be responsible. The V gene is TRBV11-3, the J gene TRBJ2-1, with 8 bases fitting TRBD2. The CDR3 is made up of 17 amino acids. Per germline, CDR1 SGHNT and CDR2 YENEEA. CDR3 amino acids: CASSSGSGGRTYNEQIF. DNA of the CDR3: TGTGCCAGCAGCTCCGGCTCGGGCGGGAGGACCTACAATGAGCAGATCTTC.

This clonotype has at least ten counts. CDR3 DNA: TGTGCCAGCCGGGAGCGGTCGAACACTGAAGCTTTCTTT. This sequence encodes CASRERSNTEAFF. The rearrangement uses TRBV12-3 or TRBV12-4 and TRBJ1-1, with unresolved D. Trimming pared 8 bases from V and 1 base from J, leaving 11 bases between. The CDR3 spans 13 residues.

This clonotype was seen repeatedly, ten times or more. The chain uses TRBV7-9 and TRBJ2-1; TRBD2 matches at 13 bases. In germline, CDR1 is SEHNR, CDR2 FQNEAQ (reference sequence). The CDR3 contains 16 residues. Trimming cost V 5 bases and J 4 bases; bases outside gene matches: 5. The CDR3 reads CASSLRTSGSYNEQFF. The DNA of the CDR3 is TGTGCCAGCAGCCTCCGGACTAGCGGGAGTTACAATGAGCAGTTCTTC.

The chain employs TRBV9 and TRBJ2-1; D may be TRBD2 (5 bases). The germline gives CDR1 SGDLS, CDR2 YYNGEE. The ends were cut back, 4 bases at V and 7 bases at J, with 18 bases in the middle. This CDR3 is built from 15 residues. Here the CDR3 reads CASSPILGPGNEQFF. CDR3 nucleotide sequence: TGTGCCAGCAGCCCCATACTAGGTCCAGGAAATGAGCAGTTCTTC.

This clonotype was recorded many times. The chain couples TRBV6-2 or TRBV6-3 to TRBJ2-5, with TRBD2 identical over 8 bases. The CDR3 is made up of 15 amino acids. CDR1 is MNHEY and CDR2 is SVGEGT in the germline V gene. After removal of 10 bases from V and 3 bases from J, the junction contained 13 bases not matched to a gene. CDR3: CATKLGGRPEETQYF. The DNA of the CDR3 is TGTGCCACCAAATTGGGCGGGAGGCCTGAAGAGACCCAGTACTTC.

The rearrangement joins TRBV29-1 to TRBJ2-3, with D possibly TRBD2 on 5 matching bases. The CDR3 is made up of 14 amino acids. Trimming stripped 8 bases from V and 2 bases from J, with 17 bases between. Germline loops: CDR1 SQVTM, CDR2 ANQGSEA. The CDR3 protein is CSPKELGDTDTQYF. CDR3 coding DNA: TGCAGCCCCAAGGAGTTGGGAGACACAGATACGCAGTATTTT.

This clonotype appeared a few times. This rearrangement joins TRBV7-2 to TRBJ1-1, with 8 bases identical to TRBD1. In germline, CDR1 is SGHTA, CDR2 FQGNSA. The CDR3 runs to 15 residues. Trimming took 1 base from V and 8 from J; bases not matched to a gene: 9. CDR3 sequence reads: CASSLGPNRQGEAFF. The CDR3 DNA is TGTGCCAGCAGCTTAGGGCCTAATCGACAGGGGGAAGCTTTCTTT.

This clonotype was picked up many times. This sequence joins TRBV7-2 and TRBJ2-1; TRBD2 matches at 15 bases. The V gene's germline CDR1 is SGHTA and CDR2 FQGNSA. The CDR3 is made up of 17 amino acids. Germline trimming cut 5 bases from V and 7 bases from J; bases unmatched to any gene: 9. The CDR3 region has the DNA TGTGCCAGCAGCGGTTCCGGGACTAGCGGGAGGACGAATGAGCAGTTCTTC. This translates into CASSGSGTSGRTNEQFF. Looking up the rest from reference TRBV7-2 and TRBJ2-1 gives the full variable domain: GAGVSQSPSNKVTEKGKDVELRCDPISGHTALYWYRQSLGQGLEFLIYFQGNSAPDKSGLPSDRFSAERTGGSVSTLTIQRTQQEDSAVYLCASSGSGTSGRTNEQFFGPGTRLTVL.

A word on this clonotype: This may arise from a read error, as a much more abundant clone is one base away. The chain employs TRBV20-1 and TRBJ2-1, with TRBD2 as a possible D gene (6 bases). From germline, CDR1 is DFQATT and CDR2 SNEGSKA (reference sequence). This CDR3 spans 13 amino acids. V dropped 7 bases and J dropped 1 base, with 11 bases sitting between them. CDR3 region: CSGTAGSYNEQFF. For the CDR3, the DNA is TGCAGTGGCACGGCGGGGTCCTACAATGAGCAGTTCTTC.

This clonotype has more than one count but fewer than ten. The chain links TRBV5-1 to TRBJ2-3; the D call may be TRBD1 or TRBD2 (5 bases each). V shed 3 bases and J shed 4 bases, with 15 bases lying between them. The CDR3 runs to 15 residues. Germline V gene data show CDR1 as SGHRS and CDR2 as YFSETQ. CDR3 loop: CASSSGRAGPDTQYF. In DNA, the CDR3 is TGCGCCAGCAGCTCGGGGCGAGCCGGCCCAGATACGCAGTATTTT.

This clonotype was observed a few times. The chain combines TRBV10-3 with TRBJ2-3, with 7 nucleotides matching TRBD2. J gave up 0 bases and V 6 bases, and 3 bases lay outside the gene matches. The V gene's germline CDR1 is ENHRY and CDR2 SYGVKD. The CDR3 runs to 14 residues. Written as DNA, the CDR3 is TGTGCCATCAGCCCTAGCGGAAGCACAGATACGCAGTATTTT. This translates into CAISPSGSTDTQYF.

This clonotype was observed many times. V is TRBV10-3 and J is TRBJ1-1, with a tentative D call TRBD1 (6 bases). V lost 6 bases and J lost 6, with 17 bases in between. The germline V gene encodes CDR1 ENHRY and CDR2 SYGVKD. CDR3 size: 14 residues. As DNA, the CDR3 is TGTGCCATCAGGCGTTTAACAGGGATGGCTGAAGCTTTCTTT. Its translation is CAIRRLTGMAEAFF.

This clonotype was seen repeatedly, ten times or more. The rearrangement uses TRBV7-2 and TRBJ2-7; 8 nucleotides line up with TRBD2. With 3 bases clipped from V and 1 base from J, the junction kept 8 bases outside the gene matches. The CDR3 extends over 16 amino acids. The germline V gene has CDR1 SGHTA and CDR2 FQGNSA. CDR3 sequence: CASSFSTRLASYEQYF. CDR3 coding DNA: TGTGCCAGCAGCTTTTCGACGAGACTAGCGTCCTACGAGCAGTACTTC.

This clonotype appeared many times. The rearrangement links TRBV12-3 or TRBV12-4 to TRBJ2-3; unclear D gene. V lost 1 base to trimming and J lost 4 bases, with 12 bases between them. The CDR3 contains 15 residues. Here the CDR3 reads CASSLETLNPDTQYF. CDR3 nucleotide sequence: TGTGCCAGCAGTTTAGAGACCTTAAACCCAGATACGCAGTATTTT.